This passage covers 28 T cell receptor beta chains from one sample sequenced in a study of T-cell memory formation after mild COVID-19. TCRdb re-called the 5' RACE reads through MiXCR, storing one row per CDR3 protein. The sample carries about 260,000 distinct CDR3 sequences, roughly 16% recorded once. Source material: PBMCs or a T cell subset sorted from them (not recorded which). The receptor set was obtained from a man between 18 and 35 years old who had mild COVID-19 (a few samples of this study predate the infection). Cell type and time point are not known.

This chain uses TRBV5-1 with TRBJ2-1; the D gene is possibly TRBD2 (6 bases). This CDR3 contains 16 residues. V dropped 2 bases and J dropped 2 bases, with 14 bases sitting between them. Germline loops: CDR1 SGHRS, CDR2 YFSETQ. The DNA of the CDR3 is TGCGCCAGCAGCTTTCAGGAGGGTGGGGCCTACAATGAGCAGTTCTTC. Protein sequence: CASSFQEGGAYNEQFF.

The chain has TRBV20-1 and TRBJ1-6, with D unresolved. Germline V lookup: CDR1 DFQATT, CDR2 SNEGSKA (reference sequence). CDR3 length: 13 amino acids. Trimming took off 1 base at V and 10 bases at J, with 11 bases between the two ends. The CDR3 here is CSARVPLSSPLHF. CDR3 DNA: TGCAGTGCTAGAGTTCCCCTTAGCTCACCCCTCCACTTT.

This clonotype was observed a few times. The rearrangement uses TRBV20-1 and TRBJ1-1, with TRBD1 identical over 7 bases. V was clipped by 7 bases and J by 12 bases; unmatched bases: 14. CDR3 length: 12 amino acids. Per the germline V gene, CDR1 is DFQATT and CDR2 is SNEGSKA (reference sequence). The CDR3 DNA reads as TGCAGTGGGGGACAGAGAATGAGTGGGACTTTCTTT. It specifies CSGGQRMSGTFF.

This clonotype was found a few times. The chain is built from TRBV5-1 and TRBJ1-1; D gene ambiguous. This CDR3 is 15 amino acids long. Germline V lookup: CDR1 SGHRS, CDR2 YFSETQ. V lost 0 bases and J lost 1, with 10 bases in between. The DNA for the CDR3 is TGCGCCAGCAGCTTGGTTACTGGCCCGAACACTGAAGCTTTCTTT. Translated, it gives CASSLVTGPNTEAFF. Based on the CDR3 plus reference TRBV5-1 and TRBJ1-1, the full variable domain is KAGVTQTPRYLIKTRGQQVTLSCSPISGHRSVSWYQQTPGQGLQFLFEYFSETQRNKGNFPGRFSGRQFSNSRSEMNVSTLELGDSALYLCASSLVTGPNTEAFFGQGTRLTVV.

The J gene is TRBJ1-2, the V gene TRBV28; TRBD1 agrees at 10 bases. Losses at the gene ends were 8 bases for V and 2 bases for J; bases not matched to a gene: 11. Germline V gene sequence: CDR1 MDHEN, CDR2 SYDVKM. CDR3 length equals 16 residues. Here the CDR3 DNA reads TGTGCCAGCGCCCCATCCGGGACAGGGGAAAACTATGGCTACACCTTC. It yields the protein CASAPSGTGENYGYTF.

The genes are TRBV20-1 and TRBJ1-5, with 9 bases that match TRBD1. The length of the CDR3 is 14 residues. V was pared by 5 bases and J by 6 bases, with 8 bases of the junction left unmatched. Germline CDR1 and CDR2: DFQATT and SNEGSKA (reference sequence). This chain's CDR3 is CSAGAQGASQPQHF. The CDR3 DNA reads TGCAGTGCTGGAGCACAGGGGGCAAGTCAGCCCCAGCATTTT.

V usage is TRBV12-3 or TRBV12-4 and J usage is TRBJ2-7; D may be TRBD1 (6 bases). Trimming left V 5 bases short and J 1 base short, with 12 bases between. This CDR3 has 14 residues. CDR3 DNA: TGTGCCAGCAGTCGACGGACAGCATCCTACGAGCAGTACTTC. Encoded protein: CASSRRTASYEQYF.

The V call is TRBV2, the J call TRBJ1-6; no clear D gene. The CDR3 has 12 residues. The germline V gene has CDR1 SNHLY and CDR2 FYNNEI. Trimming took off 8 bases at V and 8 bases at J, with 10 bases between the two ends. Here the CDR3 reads CASGIGDSPLHF. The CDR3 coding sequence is TGTGCCAGCGGTATCGGAGATTCACCCCTCCACTTT.

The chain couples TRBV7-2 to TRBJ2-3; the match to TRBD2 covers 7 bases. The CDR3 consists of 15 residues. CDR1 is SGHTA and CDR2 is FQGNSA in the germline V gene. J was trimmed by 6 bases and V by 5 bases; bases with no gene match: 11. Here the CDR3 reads CASSPVGTMADTQYF. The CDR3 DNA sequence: TGTGCCAGCAGCCCGGTGGGGACTATGGCGGATACGCAGTATTTT.

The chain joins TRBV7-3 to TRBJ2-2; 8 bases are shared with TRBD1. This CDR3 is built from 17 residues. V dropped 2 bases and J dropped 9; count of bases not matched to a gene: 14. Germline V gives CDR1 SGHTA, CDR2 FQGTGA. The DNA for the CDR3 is TGTGCCAGCAGCTTATTCGTTGGACAGGGAGGAACTAGGGAGCTGTTTTTT. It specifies CASSLFVGQGGTRELFF.

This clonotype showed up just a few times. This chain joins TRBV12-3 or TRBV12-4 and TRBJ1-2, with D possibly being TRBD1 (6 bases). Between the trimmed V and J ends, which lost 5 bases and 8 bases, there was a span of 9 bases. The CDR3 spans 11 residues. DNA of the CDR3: TGTGCCAGCAGTAACAGGGACGGCTACACCTTC. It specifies CASSNRDGYTF.

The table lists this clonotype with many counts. Here the CDR3 reads CASSPGAVVYEQYV. In DNA, the CDR3 is TGTGCCAGCAGCCCCGGGGCCGTGGTATACGAGCAGTACGTC. This chain connects TRBV6-2 or TRBV6-3 to TRBJ2-7; the D gene could be TRBD1 or TRBD2 (5 bases each). V gave up 6 bases and J gave up 4 bases, with 16 bases separating them. The CDR3 totals 14 residues. In germline, CDR1 is MNHEY, CDR2 SVGEGT.

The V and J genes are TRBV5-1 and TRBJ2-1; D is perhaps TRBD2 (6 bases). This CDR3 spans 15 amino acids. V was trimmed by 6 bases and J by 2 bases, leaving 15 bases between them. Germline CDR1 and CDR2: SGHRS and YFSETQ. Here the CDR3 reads CASTPAGITYNEQFF. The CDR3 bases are TGCGCCAGCACCCCGGCGGGGATAACCTACAATGAGCAGTTCTTC.

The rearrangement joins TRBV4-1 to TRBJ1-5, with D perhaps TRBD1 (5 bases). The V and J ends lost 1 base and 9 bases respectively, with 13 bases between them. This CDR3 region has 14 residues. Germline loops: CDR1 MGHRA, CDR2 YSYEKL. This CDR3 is CASSQGDRLLPQHF. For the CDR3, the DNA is TGCGCCAGCAGCCAAGGGGACCGCTTACTGCCCCAGCATTTT.

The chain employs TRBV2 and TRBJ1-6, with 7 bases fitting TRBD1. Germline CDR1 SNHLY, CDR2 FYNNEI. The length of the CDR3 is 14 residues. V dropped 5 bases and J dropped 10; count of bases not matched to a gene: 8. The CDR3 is CASSTQGVFSPLHF. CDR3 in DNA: TGTGCCAGCAGTACCCAGGGGGTATTCTCACCCCTCCACTTT.

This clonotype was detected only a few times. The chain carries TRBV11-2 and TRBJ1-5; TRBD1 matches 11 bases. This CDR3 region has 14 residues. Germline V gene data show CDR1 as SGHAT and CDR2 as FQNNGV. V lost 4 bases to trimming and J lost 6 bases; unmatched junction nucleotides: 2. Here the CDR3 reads CASSSGQGVQPQHF. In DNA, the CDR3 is TGTGCCAGCAGCTCGGGACAGGGGGTTCAGCCCCAGCATTTT.

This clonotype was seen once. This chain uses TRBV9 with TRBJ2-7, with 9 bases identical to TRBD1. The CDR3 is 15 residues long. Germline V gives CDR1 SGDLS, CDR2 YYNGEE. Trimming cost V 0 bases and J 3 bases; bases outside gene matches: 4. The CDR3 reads CASSVGQGEVYEQYF. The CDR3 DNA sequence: TGTGCCAGCAGCGTAGGACAGGGGGAGGTCTACGAGCAGTACTTC. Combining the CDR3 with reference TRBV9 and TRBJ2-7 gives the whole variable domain DSGVTQTPKHLITATGQRVTLRCSPRSGDLSVYWYQQSLDQGLQFLIQYYNGEERAKGNILERFSAQQFPDLHSELNLSSLELGDSALYFCASSVGQGEVYEQYFGPGTRLTVT.

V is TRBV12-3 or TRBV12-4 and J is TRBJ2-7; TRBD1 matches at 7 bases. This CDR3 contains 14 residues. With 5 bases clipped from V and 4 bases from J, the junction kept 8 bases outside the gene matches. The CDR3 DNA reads TGTGCCAGCAGTACTCCATGGGACAGTTACGAGCAGTACTTC. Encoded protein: CASSTPWDSYEQYF.

The CDR3 loop is CASSFLRQGDIQYF. The DNA of the CDR3 is TGTGCCAGCAGTTTTTTAAGACAGGGGGACATTCAGTACTTC. The chain joins TRBV12-3 or TRBV12-4 to TRBJ2-4; 9 nucleotides align to TRBD1. CDR3 length: 14 residues. Losses at the gene ends were 3 bases for V and 8 bases for J; bases not matched to a gene: 5.

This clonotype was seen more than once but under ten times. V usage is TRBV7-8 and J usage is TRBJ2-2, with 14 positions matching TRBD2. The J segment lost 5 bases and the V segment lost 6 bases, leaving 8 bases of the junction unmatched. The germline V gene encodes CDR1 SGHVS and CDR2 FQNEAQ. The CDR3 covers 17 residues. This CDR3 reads CASSQTSGGAQTGELFF. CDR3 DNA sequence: TGTGCCAGCAGTCAGACTAGCGGGGGGGCTCAGACCGGGGAGCTGTTTTTT.

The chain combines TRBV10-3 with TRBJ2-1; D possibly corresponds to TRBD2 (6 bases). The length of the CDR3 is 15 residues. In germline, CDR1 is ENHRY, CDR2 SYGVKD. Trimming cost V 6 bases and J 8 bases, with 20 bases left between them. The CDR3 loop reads CAISPRDSNRHEQFF. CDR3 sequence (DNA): TGTGCCATCAGCCCCCGGGACTCGAACCGCCATGAGCAGTTCTTC.

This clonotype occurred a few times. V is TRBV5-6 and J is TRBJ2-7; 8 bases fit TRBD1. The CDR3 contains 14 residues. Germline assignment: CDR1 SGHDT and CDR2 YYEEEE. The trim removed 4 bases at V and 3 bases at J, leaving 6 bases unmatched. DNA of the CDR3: TGTGCCAGCAGCCACCGGACAGGGATCTACGAGCAGTACTTC. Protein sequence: CASSHRTGIYEQYF.

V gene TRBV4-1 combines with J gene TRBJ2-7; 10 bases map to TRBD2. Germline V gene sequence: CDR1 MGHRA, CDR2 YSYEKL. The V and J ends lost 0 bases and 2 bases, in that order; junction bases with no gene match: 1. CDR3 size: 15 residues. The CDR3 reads CASSQESGGAYEQYV. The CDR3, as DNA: TGCGCCAGCAGCCAAGAAAGCGGGGGGGCCTACGAGCAGTACGTC.

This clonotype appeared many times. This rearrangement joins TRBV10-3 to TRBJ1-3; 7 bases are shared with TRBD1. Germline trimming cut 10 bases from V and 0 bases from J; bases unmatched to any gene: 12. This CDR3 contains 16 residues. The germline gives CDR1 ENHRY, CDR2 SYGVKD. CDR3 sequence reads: CATQTWTGLSGNTIYF. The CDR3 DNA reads TGTGCCACCCAAACTTGGACAGGTCTCTCTGGAAACACCATATATTTT.

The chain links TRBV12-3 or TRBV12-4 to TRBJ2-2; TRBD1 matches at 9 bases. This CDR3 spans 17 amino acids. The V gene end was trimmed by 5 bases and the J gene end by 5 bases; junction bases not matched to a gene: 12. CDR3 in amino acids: CASSEGEGQGGTGELFF. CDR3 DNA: TGTGCCAGCAGTGAGGGGGAGGGACAGGGTGGAACCGGGGAGCTGTTTTTT.

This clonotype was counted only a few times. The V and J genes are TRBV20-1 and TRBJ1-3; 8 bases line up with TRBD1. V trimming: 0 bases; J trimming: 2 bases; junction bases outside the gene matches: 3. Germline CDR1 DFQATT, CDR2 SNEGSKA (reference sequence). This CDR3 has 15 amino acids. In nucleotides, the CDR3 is TGCAGTGCTAGAGAGAAGACAGGGGCTGGAAACACCATATATTTT. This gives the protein CSAREKTGAGNTIYF.

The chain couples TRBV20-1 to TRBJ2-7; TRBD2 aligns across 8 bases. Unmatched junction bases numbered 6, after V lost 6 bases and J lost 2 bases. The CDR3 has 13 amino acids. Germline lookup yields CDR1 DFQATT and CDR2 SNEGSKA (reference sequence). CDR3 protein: CSARKLAAYEQYF. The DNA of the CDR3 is TGCAGTGCACGAAAACTAGCGGCCTACGAGCAGTACTTC.

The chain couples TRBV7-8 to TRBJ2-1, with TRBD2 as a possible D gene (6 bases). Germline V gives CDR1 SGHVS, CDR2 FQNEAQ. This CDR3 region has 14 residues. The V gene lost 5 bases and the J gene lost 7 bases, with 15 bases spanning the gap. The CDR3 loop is CASSQTIGLNEQFF. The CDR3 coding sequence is TGTGCCAGCAGCCAGACAATTGGACTAAATGAGCAGTTCTTC.